The rows below give T cell receptor beta chains drawn from one sample of a study of T cell changes during pregnancy in multiple sclerosis. Profiled with immunoSEQ multiplex PCR; TCRdb holds only in-frame clones, not every one. The data show about 51,000 clones, with around 93% seen just once and about 2% held by the top ten. Specimen: peripheral blood, collected in the second trimester of pregnancy. The receptors derive from a female donor with multiple sclerosis, enrolled in a pregnancy study. CDR3s include the opening cysteine and the closing phenylalanine or tryptophan. Fields, in order: V gene, J gene, CDR3 protein.

v_call: TRBV5-6; j_call: TRBJ1-5; cdr3_aa: CASSLAGQGLSNQPQHF
v_call: TRBV7-9; j_call: TRBJ2-1; cdr3_aa: CASSFPGTSESSYNEQFF
v_call: TRBV11-2; j_call: TRBJ2-2; cdr3_aa: CASSLVTTGELFF
v_call: TRBV7-8; j_call: TRBJ1-6; cdr3_aa: CASSLGGIRTGVNSPLHF
v_call: TRBV5-1; j_call: TRBJ2-3; cdr3_aa: CASRLEQGSLGTDTQYF
v_call: TRBV9; j_call: TRBJ2-6; cdr3_aa: CASSRGQGRVTGANVLTF
v_call: TRBV7-6; j_call: TRBJ1-1; cdr3_aa: CASSLTLGRSAFF
v_call: TRBV27; j_call: TRBJ2-2; cdr3_aa: CASSYGTGAGELFF
v_call: TRBV7-2; j_call: TRBJ2-7; cdr3_aa: CASSLLQGRSGRGSEQYF
v_call: TRBV5-1; j_call: TRBJ1-1; cdr3_aa: CASRREAQTEAFF
v_call: TRBV5-6; j_call: TRBJ2-1; cdr3_aa: CASSLGRLAGHEQFF
v_call: TRBV6-1; j_call: TRBJ1-1; cdr3_aa: CASCRTGYTEAFF
v_call: TRBV6-6; j_call: TRBJ1-2; cdr3_aa: CASTLIGGNYGYTF
v_call: TRBV30; j_call: TRBJ2-2; cdr3_aa: CAWSVSGTGSGELFF
v_call: TRBV7-2; j_call: TRBJ1-2; cdr3_aa: CASSVNDRVSRHTF
v_call: TRBV7-9; j_call: TRBJ1-1; cdr3_aa: CASSTTTVPMNTEAFF
v_call: TRBV14; j_call: TRBJ2-7; cdr3_aa: CASSRDNSYEQYF
v_call: TRBV10-3; j_call: TRBJ2-6; cdr3_aa: CAISEGPGANVLTF
v_call: TRBV19; j_call: TRBJ2-6; cdr3_aa: CASSTPGQISGANVLTF
v_call: TRBV21-1; j_call: TRBJ2-2; cdr3_aa: CASSHMTSGSITGELFF
v_call: TRBV7-2; j_call: TRBJ1-2; cdr3_aa: CASSPTGQGASGYTF
v_call: TRBV27; j_call: TRBJ1-1; cdr3_aa: CASTLSRGTEAFF
v_call: TRBV7-2; j_call: TRBJ1-1; cdr3_aa: CASSSPGTGAYEAFF
v_call: TRBV7-3; j_call: TRBJ2-2; cdr3_aa: CASSPGLAPPGELFF
v_call: TRBV5-1; j_call: TRBJ2-7; cdr3_aa: CASSQDRPPYEQYF
v_call: TRBV20-1; j_call: TRBJ1-1; cdr3_aa: CSARSRVDAFF
v_call: TRBV27; j_call: TRBJ2-3; cdr3_aa: CASSRGSIVVDTQYF
v_call: TRBV6-6; j_call: TRBJ2-5; cdr3_aa: CASTSGVGERETQYF
v_call: TRBV30; j_call: TRBJ2-1; cdr3_aa: CAWRDSGRILEQFF
v_call: TRBV18; j_call: TRBJ1-2; cdr3_aa: CASSPPSSYGYTF
v_call: TRBV19; j_call: TRBJ2-7; cdr3_aa: CASSSNRGYGYEQYF
v_call: TRBV7-7; j_call: TRBJ2-1; cdr3_aa: CASSLEGGVGEQFF
v_call: TRBV6-1; j_call: TRBJ1-1; cdr3_aa: CASSEARGGTEAFF
v_call: TRBV30; j_call: TRBJ2-1; cdr3_aa: CAWATGAAYNEQFF
v_call: TRBV7-2; j_call: TRBJ2-1; cdr3_aa: CASSPDRGAYNEQFF
v_call: TRBV15; j_call: TRBJ1-5; cdr3_aa: CATSRESAGAVNQPQHF
v_call: TRBV7-9; j_call: TRBJ2-1; cdr3_aa: CASSSYEQFF